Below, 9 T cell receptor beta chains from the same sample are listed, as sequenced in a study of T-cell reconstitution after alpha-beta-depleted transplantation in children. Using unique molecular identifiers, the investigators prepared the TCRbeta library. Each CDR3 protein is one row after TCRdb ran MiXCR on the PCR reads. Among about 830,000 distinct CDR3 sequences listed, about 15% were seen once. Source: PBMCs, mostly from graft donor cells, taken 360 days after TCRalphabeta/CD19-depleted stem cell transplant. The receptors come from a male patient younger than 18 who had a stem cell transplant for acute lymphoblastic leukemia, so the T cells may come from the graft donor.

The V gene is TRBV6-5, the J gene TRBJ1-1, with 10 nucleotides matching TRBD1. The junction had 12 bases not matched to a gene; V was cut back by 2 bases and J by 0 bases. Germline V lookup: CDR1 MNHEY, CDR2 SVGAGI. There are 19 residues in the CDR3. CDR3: CASSYRGGQGNRMNTEAFF. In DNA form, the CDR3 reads TGTGCCAGCAGTTACCGGGGGGGACAGGGGAACCGTATGAACACTGAAGCTTTCTTT.

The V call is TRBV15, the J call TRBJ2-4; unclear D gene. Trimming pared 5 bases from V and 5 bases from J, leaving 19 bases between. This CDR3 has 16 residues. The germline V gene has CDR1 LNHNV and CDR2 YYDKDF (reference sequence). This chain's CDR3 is CATSPSRRPNENIQYF. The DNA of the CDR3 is TGTGCCACCAGCCCTTCGAGGCGCCCAAACGAAAACATTCAGTACTTC.

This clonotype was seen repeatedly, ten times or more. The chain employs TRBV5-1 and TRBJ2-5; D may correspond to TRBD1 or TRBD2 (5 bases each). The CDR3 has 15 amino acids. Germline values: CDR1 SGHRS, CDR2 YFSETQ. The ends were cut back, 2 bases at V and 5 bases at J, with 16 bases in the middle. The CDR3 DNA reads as TGCGCCAGCAGCTTTGGAGAGGGGCGAGGGGAGACCCAGTACTTC. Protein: CASSFGEGRGETQYF. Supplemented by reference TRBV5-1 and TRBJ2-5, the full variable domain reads KAGVTQTPRYLIKTRGQQVTLSCSPISGHRSVSWYQQTPGQGLQFLFEYFSETQRNKGNFPGRFSGRQFSNSRSEMNVSTLELGDSALYLCASSFGEGRGETQYFGPGTRLLVL.

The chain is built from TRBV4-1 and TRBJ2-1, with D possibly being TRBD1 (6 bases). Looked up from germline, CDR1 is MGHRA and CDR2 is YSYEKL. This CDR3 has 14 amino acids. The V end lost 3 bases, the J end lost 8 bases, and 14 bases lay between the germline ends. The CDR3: CASSHRGGTYEQFF. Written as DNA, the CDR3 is TGCGCCAGCAGCCACCGAGGGGGTACCTATGAGCAGTTCTTC.

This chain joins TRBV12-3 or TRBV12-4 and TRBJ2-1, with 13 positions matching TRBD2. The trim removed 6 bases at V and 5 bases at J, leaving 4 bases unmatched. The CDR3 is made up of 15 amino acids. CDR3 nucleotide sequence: TGTGCCAGCAGGGCGGGACTAGCGGGGCACAATGAGCAGTTCTTC. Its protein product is CASRAGLAGHNEQFF.

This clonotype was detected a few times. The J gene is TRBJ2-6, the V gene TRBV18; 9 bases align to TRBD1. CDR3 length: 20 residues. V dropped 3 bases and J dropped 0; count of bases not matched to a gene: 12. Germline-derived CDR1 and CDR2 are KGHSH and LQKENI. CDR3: CASSPTRTGALISGANVLTF. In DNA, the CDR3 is TGTGCCAGCTCACCGACTAGGACAGGGGCTCTAATCTCTGGGGCCAACGTCCTGACTTTC.

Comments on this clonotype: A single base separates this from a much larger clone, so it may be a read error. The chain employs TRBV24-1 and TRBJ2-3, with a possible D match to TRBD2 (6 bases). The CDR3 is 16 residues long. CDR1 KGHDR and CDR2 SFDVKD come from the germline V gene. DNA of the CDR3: TGTGCCACCAGTGATTCCCCCGGGGACTTACCAGATACGCAGTGTTTT. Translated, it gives CATSDSPGDLPDTQCF.

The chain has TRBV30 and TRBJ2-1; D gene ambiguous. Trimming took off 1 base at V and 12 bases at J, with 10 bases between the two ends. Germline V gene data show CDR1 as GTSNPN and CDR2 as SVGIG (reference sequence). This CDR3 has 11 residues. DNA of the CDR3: TGTGCCTGGAGTGAGATCACCTCGCAGTTCTTC. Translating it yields CAWSEITSQFF.

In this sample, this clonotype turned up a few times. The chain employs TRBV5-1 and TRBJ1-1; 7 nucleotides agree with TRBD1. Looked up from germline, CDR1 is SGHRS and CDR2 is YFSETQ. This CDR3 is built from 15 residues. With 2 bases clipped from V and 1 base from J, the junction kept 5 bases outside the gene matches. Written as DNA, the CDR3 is TGCGCCAGCAGCTTCCCGGGACAGACGAACACTGAAGCTTTCTTT. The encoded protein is CASSFPGQTNTEAFF.